This T cell receptor (beta chain) was documented in a study of blood T cell repertoires in COVID-19. About the study: COVID-19 samples, acute and convalescent, were from the United States, Italy and Spain. In each case, the material was cDNA or gDNA derived from T cells, B-cell-depleted T cells, or PBMCs.

In the original processing: Amplification with reference gene primers provided the estimates of nucleated cell counts. Generated by immunoSEQ multiplex PCR, the TCRdb table keeps only in-frame clones and is missing some. Clonal size and the V and J genes are those of that table, whereas D and trimming came from the DNA. The data show around 150,000 clones, around 86% seen once. This CDR3 has 11 amino acids. V was cut by 4 bases and J by 8 bases, with 8 bases left in between. CDR1 and CDR2 (germline): MDHEN, SYDVKM. This sequence joins TRBV28 and TRBJ1-2; D call uncertain. This sequence was found in a woman aged 60-70 years with active or convalescent COVID-19. Sequencing was done on a sample of peripheral blood. The CDR3 DNA follows: TGTGCCAGCAGTTGGGCGAAGGGCTACACCTTC. It translates to CASSWAKGYTF.